These 30 T cell receptor beta chains were all obtained from the same sample, sequenced in a study of T cells after yellow fever vaccination. From the 5' RACE reads, TCRdb called clonotypes with MiXCR, one entry per CDR3 protein. The top ten hold under 0.95% of the sample, which has over 110,000 distinct CDR3 sequences, about 8% seen once. The sequencing used CD4+ T cells sorted from PBMCs, collected 5 days after the yellow fever booster vaccination. The receptors derive from a man aged 25-40 years who received the YFV17D yellow fever vaccine.

This clonotype was picked up many times. This sequence joins TRBV18 and TRBJ2-1; TRBD1 aligns across 7 bases. The CDR3 extends over 15 amino acids. J was trimmed by 4 bases and V by 3 bases; bases with no gene match: 6. CDR1 KGHSH and CDR2 LQKENI come from the germline V gene. Written as DNA, the CDR3 is TGTGCCAGCTCACCGACAGGGTATTCTTACAATGAGCAGTTCTTC. It yields the protein CASSPTGYSYNEQFF. The full variable domain, in which reference TRBV18 and TRBJ2-1 provide the parts outside the CDR3, is NAGVMQNPRHLVRRRGQEARLRCSPMKGHSHVYWYRQLPEEGLKFMVYLQKENIIDESGMPKERFSAEFPKEGPSILRIQQVVRGDSAAYFCASSPTGYSYNEQFFGPGTRLTVL.

This clonotype was found many times. In DNA form, the CDR3 reads TGCGCCAGCAGCTTGGTGGTGGGAGTGGCGGATACGCAGTATTTT. Amino acid sequence: CASSLVVGVADTQYF. V gene TRBV5-1 combines with J gene TRBJ2-3; tentatively, D is TRBD2 (5 bases). The CDR3 sequence is 15 residues long. The V and J ends lost 0 bases and 6 bases respectively, with 14 bases between them. The germline gives CDR1 SGHRS, CDR2 YFSETQ. Based on the CDR3 plus reference TRBV5-1 and TRBJ2-3, the full variable domain is KAGVTQTPRYLIKTRGQQVTLSCSPISGHRSVSWYQQTPGQGLQFLFEYFSETQRNKGNFPGRFSGRQFSNSRSEMNVSTLELGDSALYLCASSLVVGVADTQYFGPGTRLTVL.

This clonotype was seen ten or more times. This CDR3 reads CASSSGTETNEQFF. The CDR3 DNA reads as TGTGCCAGCAGCTCCGGGACGGAAACCAATGAGCAGTTCTTC. The V call is TRBV11-2, the J call TRBJ2-1, with D perhaps assigned TRBD1 or TRBD2 (5 bases each). V lost 4 bases, J lost 6 bases, and 13 bases lay in between. This CDR3 has 14 amino acids. Germline-derived CDR1 and CDR2 are SGHAT and FQNNGV.

This clonotype was detected many times. The chain combines TRBV7-9 with TRBJ2-7, with 7 bases lining up with TRBD1. The CDR3 spans 14 residues. With V trimmed by 5 bases and J by 3 bases, 7 bases remained unmatched. Germline loops: CDR1 SEHNR, CDR2 FQNEAQ (reference sequence). The CDR3 DNA is TGTGCCAGCAGCGTGGGACAGAGCTTCTACGAGCAGTACTTC. Translated, it gives CASSVGQSFYEQYF. Looking up the rest from reference TRBV7-9 and TRBJ2-7 gives the full variable domain: DTGVSQNPRHKITKRGQNVTFRCDPISEHNRLYWYRQTLGQGPEFLTYFQNEAQLEKSRLLSDRFSAERPKGSFSTLEIQRTEQGDSAMYLCASSVGQSFYEQYFGPGTRLTVT.

CDR3 region: CASSSEGPYEQYF. The CDR3 nucleotides read TGTGCCAGCTCCAGTGAAGGGCCCTACGAGCAGTACTTC. This rearrangement joins TRBV18 to TRBJ2-7; D uncertain. Trimming took off 6 bases at V and 2 bases at J, with 11 bases between the two ends. The CDR3 is made up of 13 amino acids. Per the germline V gene, CDR1 is KGHSH and CDR2 is LQKENI.

This clonotype has at least ten counts. The rearrangement joins TRBV20-1 to TRBJ2-1; 13 bases map to TRBD2. The trim removed 0 bases at V and 8 bases at J, leaving 10 bases unmatched. The CDR3 runs 17 residues. Looked up from germline, CDR1 is DFQATT and CDR2 is SNEGSKA (reference sequence). In nucleotides, the CDR3 is TGCAGTGCTAGAGATCCCCGACTAGCGGGAGGTAAGTATGAGCAGTTCTTC. It translates to CSARDPRLAGGKYEQFF.

This clonotype was detected ten times or more. J is TRBJ2-6 and V is TRBV2; D unclear. Trimming took 9 bases from V and 1 from J, leaving 4 bases between them. The CDR3 spans 12 residues. Germline V gene lookup returns CDR1 SNHLY and CDR2 FYNNEI. CDR3 protein: CASRSGANVLTF. For the CDR3, the DNA is TGTGCCAGTCGGTCTGGGGCCAACGTCCTGACTTTC.

The table lists this clonotype with many counts. This chain links TRBV7-2 with TRBJ2-3; D uncertain. The CDR3 consists of 12 residues. Trimming removed 5 bases from V and 6 bases from J, with 9 bases in between. The V gene's germline CDR1 is SGHTA and CDR2 FQGNSA. The CDR3 sequence: CASSQMVDTQYF. The CDR3 DNA reads as TGTGCCAGCAGCCAGATGGTTGATACGCAGTATTTT.

At least ten counts were recorded for this clonotype. The genes are TRBV7-8 and TRBJ1-1; a weak D match, TRBD1 (5 bases). The CDR3 totals 16 residues. Germline V lookup: CDR1 SGHVS, CDR2 FQNEAQ. V was cut by 1 base and J by 6 bases, with 18 bases left in between. The CDR3 sequence is CASSLGWGQIPSEAFF. CDR3 nucleotides: TGTGCCAGCAGCTTAGGTTGGGGCCAGATTCCATCTGAAGCTTTCTTT.

V usage is TRBV28 and J usage is TRBJ2-7; no reliable D call. Germline values: CDR1 MDHEN, CDR2 SYDVKM. This CDR3 region has 11 residues. Trimming shortened V by 5 bases and J by 6 bases, and 8 bases separated the two germline ends. CDR3: CASSLSFEQYF. CDR3 DNA sequence: TGTGCCAGCAGTCTCAGTTTCGAGCAGTACTTC.

This clonotype was found many times. The genes are TRBV12-3 or TRBV12-4 and TRBJ2-3; D is uncertain. Trimming took 0 bases from V and 5 from J, leaving 12 bases between them. The CDR3 is 15 amino acids. CDR3 region: CASSLAGVHIDTQYF. DNA for the CDR3: TGTGCCAGCAGTTTAGCGGGTGTTCACATAGATACGCAGTATTTT.

This clonotype was observed many times. The rearrangement uses TRBV12-3 or TRBV12-4 and TRBJ2-1; TRBD2 agrees at 14 bases. Unmatched junction bases numbered 5, after V lost 0 bases and J lost 7 bases. The CDR3 is 17 residues long. CDR3 loop: CASSLASGTSGRNEQFF. CDR3 bases: TGTGCCAGCAGTTTAGCCTCCGGGACTAGCGGGAGAAATGAGCAGTTCTTC.

This clonotype was seen ten or more times. The rearrangement uses TRBV28 and TRBJ2-7, with D unclear. The CDR3 covers 12 residues. CDR1 MDHEN and CDR2 SYDVKM come from the germline V gene. Trimming stripped 3 bases from V and 6 bases from J, with 9 bases between. The chain's CDR3 is CASSFWLSEQYF. The CDR3, as DNA: TGTGCCAGCAGTTTTTGGCTTTCCGAGCAGTACTTC.

There are many counts of this clonotype. V is TRBV12-3 or TRBV12-4 and J is TRBJ2-1, with D possibly being TRBD1 or TRBD2 (6 bases each). Deletions cut 7 bases from V and 0 bases from J, with 13 bases between. The CDR3 is made up of 15 amino acids. Here the CDR3 DNA reads TGTGCCAGCATGAGGGGGGATAGCTCCTACAATGAGCAGTTCTTC. This codes for CASMRGDSSYNEQFF.

Ten or more counts support this clonotype. The chain carries TRBV12-3 or TRBV12-4 and TRBJ1-3; weak D call: TRBD1 (6 bases). The ends were cut back, 3 bases at V and 2 bases at J, with 11 bases in the middle. The CDR3 is 15 residues long. The CDR3 is CASSFRGEAGNTIYF. CDR3 coding DNA: TGTGCCAGCAGTTTTAGGGGGGAAGCTGGAAACACCATATATTTT.

This clonotype occurred many times. In DNA form, the CDR3 reads TGCAGTGCTTGGACTAGCGGGAGTCTCGACAATGAGCAGTTCTTC. As protein: CSAWTSGSLDNEQFF. The rearrangement uses TRBV20-1 and TRBJ2-1; 13 nucleotides match TRBD2. Unmatched junction bases numbered 6, after V lost 5 bases and J lost 5 bases. CDR1 and CDR2 (germline): DFQATT, SNEGSKA (reference sequence). The CDR3 covers 15 residues.

The chain combines TRBV25-1 with TRBJ2-2; 8 bases are shared with TRBD1. The CDR3 length is 16 residues. V dropped 6 bases and J dropped 3; count of bases not matched to a gene: 9. The germline CDR1 and CDR2 sequences are MGHDK and SYGVNS. CDR3 DNA sequence: TGTGCCAGCAGCGACGACAGGGGAGGTCACACCGGGGAGCTGTTTTTT. Its translation: CASSDDRGGHTGELFF.

This clonotype was counted many times. This chain links TRBV16 with TRBJ2-7, with 9 bases aligning to TRBD2. Germline V gene sequence: CDR1 KGHSY, CDR2 FQNENV. The length of the CDR3 is 14 residues. V lost 1 base, J lost 6 bases, and 4 bases stayed unmatched. The CDR3 DNA follows: TGTGCCAGCAGCCAATTAGCGGGAGAAGGCGAGCAGTACTTC. This codes for CASSQLAGEGEQYF.

This clonotype was recorded many times. The chain couples TRBV7-9 to TRBJ2-7, with D possibly matching TRBD1 (6 bases). The V and J ends lost 5 bases and 0 bases respectively, with 14 bases between them. Germline CDR1 is SEHNR and CDR2 is FQNEAQ (reference sequence). The CDR3 runs to 15 residues. CDR3 nucleotides: TGTGCCAGCAGCCCGCAGGGGTCCAGCTCCTACGAGCAGTACTTC. Translation gives CASSPQGSSSYEQYF.

Remarks on this clonotype: A read error is possible here, since a much larger clone lies one base away. The chain uses TRBV6-2 or TRBV6-3 and TRBJ2-3; D uncertain. The CDR3 spans 15 residues. In germline, CDR1 is MNHEY, CDR2 SVGEGT. With 5 bases removed from V and 6 bases from J, the gap between germline ends came to 18 bases. The CDR3 nucleotides are TGTGCCAGCAGTCACCGACGGCTCGGTGGGGATACGCAGTATTTT. Its protein product is CASSHRRLGGDTQYF.

Ten or more counts support this clonotype. The V call is TRBV12-3 or TRBV12-4, the J call TRBJ1-1; D gene uncertain. The CDR3 has 15 amino acids. The ends were cut back, 3 bases at V and 0 bases at J, with 11 bases in the middle. The CDR3 region has the DNA TGTGCCAGCAGTTTTAACCGGGCTTTGAACACTGAAGCTTTCTTT. Translating it yields CASSFNRALNTEAFF.

This clonotype was seen at least ten times. This chain joins TRBV3-1 and TRBJ2-5, with D tentatively TRBD2 (5 bases). CDR1 is LGHDT and CDR2 is YNNKEL in the germline V gene (reference sequence). V lost 0 bases, J lost 5 bases, and 13 bases lay in between. The CDR3 runs 15 residues. The chain's CDR3 is CASSQDQDWGETQYF. For the CDR3, the DNA is TGTGCCAGCAGCCAAGACCAGGACTGGGGTGAGACCCAGTACTTC.

This clonotype was observed many times. The chain couples TRBV20-1 to TRBJ2-1, with 10 bases aligning to TRBD2. Germline lookup yields CDR1 DFQATT and CDR2 SNEGSKA (reference sequence). The CDR3 length is 14 residues. V shed 5 bases, J shed 2 bases, and the junction held 3 bases outside the gene matches. CDR3 bases: TGCAGTGCTTCTAGCGGGAGTACCTACAATGAGCAGTTCTTC. This translates into CSASSGSTYNEQFF.

This clonotype was seen many times. The V call is TRBV19, the J call TRBJ2-6; D is ambiguous. The germline gives CDR1 LNHDA, CDR2 SQIVND (reference sequence). This CDR3 region has 19 residues. V shed 6 bases and J shed 0 bases, with 21 bases lying between them. CDR3 sequence reads: CASSRVVAMGSSGANVLTF. The CDR3 DNA is TGTGCCAGTAGCCGTGTTGTGGCAATGGGTAGCTCTGGGGCCAACGTCCTGACTTTC.

A few counts support this clonotype. This sequence joins TRBV18 and TRBJ2-1; 12 bases match TRBD2. The germline CDR1 and CDR2 sequences are KGHSH and LQKENI. V lost 6 bases, J lost 6 bases, and 6 bases stayed unmatched. This CDR3 region has 15 residues. The CDR3 nucleotides are TGTGCCAGCTCGCCGGGACTAGCGGGCCTCAATGAGCAGTTCTTC. Its translation is CASSPGLAGLNEQFF.

With regard to this clonotype: A much larger clone differs from this one at a single base, so this may be a read error. This chain links TRBV11-2 with TRBJ1-2, with 7 positions matching TRBD1. CDR3 size: 14 residues. CDR1 and CDR2 from the germline V gene are SGHAT and FQNNGV. The CDR3 nucleotides read TGTGCCAGCAGCTCCTCAGGGGGGGACTATGACTACACCTTC. Its translation: CASSSSGGDYDYTF.

This clonotype has a count of ten or more. The CDR3 here is CASSQNPPSGRALGIDTQYF. The CDR3, as DNA: TGCGCCAGCAGCCAAAATCCCCCGAGCGGGAGGGCCCTCGGAATAGATACGCAGTATTTT. The rearrangement joins TRBV4-3 to TRBJ2-3; 10 positions match TRBD2. The germline gives CDR1 LGHNA, CDR2 YSLEER. The CDR3 runs 20 residues. V gave up 2 bases and J gave up 5 bases; unmatched junction bases: 19.

This clonotype was seen at least ten times. The chain joins TRBV20-1 to TRBJ1-6; no clear D. The CDR3 loop spans 15 amino acids. The germline V gene encodes CDR1 DFQATT and CDR2 SNEGSKA (reference sequence). V was cut by 3 bases and J by 2 bases, with 11 bases left in between. DNA for the CDR3: TGCAGTGCTAGGGCTCCAGCGCCCTATAATTCACCCCTCCACTTT. The encoded protein is CSARAPAPYNSPLHF.

This clonotype turned up a few times. J is TRBJ1-1 and V is TRBV3-1; D not certain. Germline CDR1 LGHDT, CDR2 YNNKEL (reference sequence). Trimming left V 2 bases short and J 2 bases short, with 6 bases between. This CDR3 has 13 residues. CDR3 amino acids: CASSQLQNTEAFF. The CDR3 nucleotides read TGTGCCAGCAGCCAATTACAAAACACTGAAGCTTTCTTT.

The V and J genes are TRBV7-2 and TRBJ2-7, with TRBD2 as a possible D gene (5 bases). CDR1 and CDR2 from the germline V gene are SGHTA and FQGNSA. V lost 3 bases to trimming and J lost 1 base, with 13 bases between them. The CDR3 totals 15 residues. In DNA form, the CDR3 reads TGTGCCAGCAGCTTTGGACTCGGTGGGTCCTACGAGCAGTACTTC. It yields the protein CASSFGLGGSYEQYF.